This T cell receptor (beta chain) originates from a study of technical replicates of blood from four donors listed by TCRdb under 2017. Receptor amplification or capture employed the immunoSEQ multiplex PCR assay. TCRdb mirrors the immuneACCESS table, restricted to in-frame sequences. Some clones are absent from its copies; in checked studies, under half trace to an unresolved V gene, and the reason for the others is unknown. The sample includes approximately 70,000 clones, with 75% to 95% observed a single time. The ten largest clones represent more than 0.35% of the sample. V drops 6 bases and J drops 2 bases, leaving 8 bases in between. CDR1 SNHLY and CDR2 FYNNEI were looked up in the germline V gene. Its CDR3 holds 12 amino acids, cysteine through phenylalanine. The DNA shown is the 36-base CDR3, in frame from base 1. Details on this clone: Its antigen remains unidentified. Per-nucleotide qualities are absent, and no much larger clonotype sits a single base away.

The sequencing sample was made of T cells isolated from PBMCs. This sequence originates from a human donor in good health. Some clones in this sample may be carry-over from other donors' samples. The receptor chain draws on TRBV2 and TRBJ2-7; the D gene is perhaps TRBD2, on 6 matching bases. The bases read TGTGCCAGCAGACGGGAGACCTACGAGCAGTACTTC. Protein translation: CASRRETYEQYF.